This T cell receptor (beta chain) was observed in a study of T cells in tuberculosis. On this clone: Antigen specificity is unknown.

The repertoire was sequenced with immunoSEQ multiplex PCR; TCRdb's copy has only in-frame clones and lacks some. The repertoire holds 20,000 to 25,000 clones, with 90% to 95% as singletons. Whole-study findings and limits: Active tuberculosis TCR-alpha repertoires lay closer to GMM-specific TCRs than IGRA-negative controls, suggesting clonal expansion. Classification accuracy was 87% (AUROC over 0.85) with the GMM-specific repertoire.

V lost 8 bases and J 1 base, leaving 16 bases between the germline ends. The CDR3 runs 15 residues. The V gene's germline CDR1 is SNHLY and CDR2 FYNNEI. What was sequenced was PBMCs. The rearrangement links TRBV2 to TRBJ2-3; TRBD1 is a possible D gene (6 bases). The clonotype was recovered from a donor under 30 with latent tuberculosis or without tuberculosis infection. Some clones in this sample may be carry-over from other donors' samples. This CDR3 is CASSLGKGGTDTQYF. The CDR3 coding sequence is TGTGCCAGCTCTCTGGGGAAGGGGGGCACAGATACGCAGTATTTT.